The 4 T cell receptor beta chains below all came from one sample that was sequenced in a study of blood T cell repertoires in COVID-19. Here immunoSEQ multiplex PCR was the method, and the copy in TCRdb shows in-frame clones only, minus some. The table records 200,000 to 300,000 clones, over 75% of them present only once. The sequencing sample was made of peripheral blood. These receptors originate from a human donor in a cohort sampled during active COVID-19.

The chain carries TRBV7-6 and TRBJ1-6; D may be TRBD1 (5 bases). CDR3 size: 16 residues. Trimming took off 1 base at V and 9 bases at J, with 16 bases between the two ends. Germline CDR1 and CDR2: SGHVS and FNYEAQ. CDR3 DNA sequence: TGTGCCAGCAGCTTAGAATCCCGGGGGAGGGGTTCACCCCTCCACTTT. Translating it yields CASSLESRGRGSPLHF.

The rearrangement joins TRBV5-6 to TRBJ2-1; 10 positions match TRBD1. The V gene's germline CDR1 is SGHDT and CDR2 YYEEEE. Trimming cost V 4 bases and J 9 bases; bases outside gene matches: 4. The CDR3 length is 13 residues. For the CDR3, the DNA is TGTGCCAGCAGCCTGGACAGGGGGGTTGAGCAGTTCTTC. Translating gives CASSLDRGVEQFF.

This chain joins TRBV9 and TRBJ2-7, with 9 bases that match TRBD1. Germline V gene data show CDR1 as SGDLS and CDR2 as YYNGEE. V lost 4 bases and J lost 2; bases outside the gene matches: 10. This CDR3 has 16 residues. In DNA form, the CDR3 reads TGTGCCAGCAGCCCATATTCGGACAGGGGCACCTACGAGCAGTACTTC. This sequence encodes CASSPYSDRGTYEQYF. Combining the CDR3 with reference TRBV9 and TRBJ2-7 gives the whole variable domain DSGVTQTPKHLITATGQRVTLRCSPRSGDLSVYWYQQSLDQGLQFLIQYYNGEERAKGNILERFSAQQFPDLHSELNLSSLELGDSALYFCASSPYSDRGTYEQYFGPGTRLTVT.

This clone was detected once. V and J are TRBV3-1 (or the pseudogene TRBV3-2) and TRBJ1-3; 9 nucleotides agree with TRBD1. Germline CDR1 LGHDT, CDR2 YNNKEL (reference sequence). The V gene end was trimmed by 5 bases and the J gene end by 2 bases; junction bases not matched to a gene: 10. There are 17 residues in the CDR3. This CDR3 reads CASSSPGQGFTGNTIYF. CDR3 bases: TGTGCCAGCAGCTCTCCGGGACAGGGTTTCACTGGAAACACCATATATTTT.